This T cell receptor (beta chain) comes out of a study of blood T cell repertoires in COVID-19. V was pared by 5 bases and J by 4 bases, with 5 bases of the junction left unmatched. The CDR3 contains 15 residues. CDR1 is SNHLY, CDR2 FYNNEI, per germline. Here immunoSEQ multiplex PCR was the method, and the copy in TCRdb shows in-frame clones only, minus some. Of 75,000 to 85,000 clones in the sample, roughly 81% were seen once. J is TRBJ2-1 and V is TRBV2; 10 bases agree with TRBD2. The sequence came from a man aged 55 to 70 with COVID-19, enrolled during active disease. The sample taken for sequencing was peripheral blood. The CDR3 sequence: CASSLLAGVYNEQFF. DNA of the CDR3: TGTGCCAGCAGTCTTCTAGCGGGGGTATACAATGAGCAGTTCTTC. Variable domain in full (rest from reference TRBV2 and TRBJ2-1): EPEVTQTPSHQVTQMGQEVILRCVPISNHLYFYWYRQILGQKVEFLVSFYNNEISEKSEIFDDQFSVERPDGSNFTLKIRSTKLEDSAMYFCASSLLAGVYNEQFFGPGTRLTVL.